This record looks at one TCR beta chain sequence and its context. Which antigen it targets is not known. Base quality data are lacking; no much larger clone is found one base away. This sample is drawn from a study of CD49a tissue-resident CD8 T cells in human skin (dated 2017 in TCRdb). General notes on the study: The study examined tissue-resident memory CD8+ T cell subsets in human skin defined by CD49a, CD69 and CD103 expression.

For four or five healthy donors, CD8+ T cells were sorted from blood, dermis and epidermis, and the TCR beta CDR3 regions of these cells were analysed. Both blood and skin samples were provided by each TCR-sequenced donor, and all TCR-sequenced donors were healthy individuals. Before TCR beta sequencing, CD8+ T cell populations were isolated by sorting. Before T cells were analysed, skin was separated into dermal and epidermal compartments. Receptors were amplified or captured by the immunoSEQ multiplex PCR assay. Per the source publication's procedure: Across the sorted blood, dermal and epidermal CD8+ T cell populations, TCR V beta family usage frequencies were compared. The table comes from immuneACCESS by way of TCRdb, which keeps in-frame sequences with V and J called. Part of the clones is missing from these tables; in studies checked, under half for an unresolved V gene and the rest for unknown reasons. That table furnishes V, J and clone size, whereas the DNA furnished D and trimming. The sample table holds over 250 clones, of which roughly 89% were seen once. 20% to 30% of the sample belongs to the ten largest clones.

This clonotype originated in a human donor in good health. What was sequenced was CD103+ CD49a- CD8+ T cells sorted from skin epidermis.

The CDR3 amino acid sequence is: CASMGGTNTGELFF. The bases are TGTGCCAGCATGGGGGGAACGAACACCGGGGAGCTGTTTTTT. The chain employs TRBV6-4 and TRBJ2-2; a tentative D call is TRBD2 (6 bases match). From the cysteine through the phenylalanine, the CDR3 covers 14 amino acids. CDR3 DNA only is kept here, 42 bases in frame from base 1. V and J are truncated by 7 bases and 0 bases respectively, leaving an intervening sequence of 9 bases. CDR1 MRHNA and CDR2 SNTAGT were looked up in the germline V gene.